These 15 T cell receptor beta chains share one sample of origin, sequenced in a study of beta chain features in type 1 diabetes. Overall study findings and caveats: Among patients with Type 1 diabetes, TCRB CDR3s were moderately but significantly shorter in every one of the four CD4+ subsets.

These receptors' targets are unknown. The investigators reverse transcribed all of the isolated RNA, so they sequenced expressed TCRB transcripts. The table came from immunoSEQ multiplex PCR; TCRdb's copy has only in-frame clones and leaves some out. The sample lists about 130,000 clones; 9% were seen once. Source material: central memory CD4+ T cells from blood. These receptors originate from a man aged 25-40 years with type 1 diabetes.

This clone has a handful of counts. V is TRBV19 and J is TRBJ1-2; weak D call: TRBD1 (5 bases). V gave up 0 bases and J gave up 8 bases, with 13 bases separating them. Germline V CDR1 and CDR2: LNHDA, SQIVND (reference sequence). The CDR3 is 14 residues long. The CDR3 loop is CASSIEDGTRGYTF. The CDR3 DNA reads TGTGCCAGTAGTATAGAGGACGGGACTCGGGGCTACACCTTC.

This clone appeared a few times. CDR3 nucleotides: TGTGCCACCAGACAACAGGGTCCCTACGAGCAGTACTTC. Translation: CATRQQGPYEQYF. V is TRBV10-3 and J is TRBJ2-7; a weak D match, TRBD1 (6 bases). Germline-derived CDR1 and CDR2 are ENHRY and SYGVKD. This CDR3 has 13 amino acids. V shed 10 bases and J shed 2 bases, with 15 bases lying between them.

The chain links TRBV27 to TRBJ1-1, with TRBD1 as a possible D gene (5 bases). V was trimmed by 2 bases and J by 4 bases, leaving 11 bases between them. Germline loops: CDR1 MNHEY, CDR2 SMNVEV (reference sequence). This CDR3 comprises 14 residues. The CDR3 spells CASSLAGTGTEAFF. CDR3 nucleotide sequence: TGTGCCAGCAGTTTAGCGGGGACGGGCACTGAAGCTTTCTTT.

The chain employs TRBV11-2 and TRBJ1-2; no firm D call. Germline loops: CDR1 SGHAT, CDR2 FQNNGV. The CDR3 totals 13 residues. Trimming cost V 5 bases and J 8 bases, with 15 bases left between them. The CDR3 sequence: CASSPYGEMGYTF. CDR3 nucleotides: TGTGCCAGCAGCCCTTACGGGGAGATGGGCTACACCTTC. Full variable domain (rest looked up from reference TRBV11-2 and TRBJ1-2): EAGVAQSPRYKIIEKRQSVAFWCNPISGHATLYWYQQILGQGPKLLIQFQNNGVVDDSQLPKDRFSAERLKGVDSTLKIQPAKLEDSAVYLCASSPYGEMGYTFGSGTRLTVV.

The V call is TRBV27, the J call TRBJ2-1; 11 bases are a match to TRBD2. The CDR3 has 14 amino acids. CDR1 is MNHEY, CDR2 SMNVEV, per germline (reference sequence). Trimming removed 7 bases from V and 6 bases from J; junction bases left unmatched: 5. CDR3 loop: CASTSSGGPNEQFF. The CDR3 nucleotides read TGTGCCAGCACCTCTAGCGGGGGGCCCAATGAGCAGTTCTTC.

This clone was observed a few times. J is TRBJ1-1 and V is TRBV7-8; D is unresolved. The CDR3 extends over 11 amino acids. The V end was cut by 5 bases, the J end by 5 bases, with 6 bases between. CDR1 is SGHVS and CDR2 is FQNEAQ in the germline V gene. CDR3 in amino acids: CASSTGTEAFF. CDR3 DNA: TGTGCCAGCAGCACCGGTACTGAAGCTTTCTTT.

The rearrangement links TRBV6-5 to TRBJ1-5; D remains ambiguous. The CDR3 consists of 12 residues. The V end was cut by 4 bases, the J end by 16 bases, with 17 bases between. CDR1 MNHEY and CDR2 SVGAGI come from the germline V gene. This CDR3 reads CASSSQSGRSHF. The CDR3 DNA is TGTGCCAGCAGTTCCCAGTCCGGGAGGTCACATTTT.

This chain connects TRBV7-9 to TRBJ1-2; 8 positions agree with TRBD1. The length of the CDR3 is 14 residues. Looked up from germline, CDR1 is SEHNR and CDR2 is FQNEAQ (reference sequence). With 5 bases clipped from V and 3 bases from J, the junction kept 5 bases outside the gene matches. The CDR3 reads CASSEGQGDYGYTF. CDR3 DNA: TGTGCCAGCAGCGAAGGACAGGGAGACTATGGCTACACCTTC.

The CDR3 DNA follows: TGTGCCAGCAGTTACTCGGGAAAAGGGAGGGAAAAACTGTTTTTT. Protein product: CASSYSGKGREKLFF. This rearrangement joins TRBV6-5 to TRBJ1-4; D call uncertain. Trimming shortened V by 0 bases and J by 8 bases, and 13 bases separated the two germline ends. This CDR3 region has 15 residues. From germline, CDR1 is MNHEY and CDR2 SVGAGI.

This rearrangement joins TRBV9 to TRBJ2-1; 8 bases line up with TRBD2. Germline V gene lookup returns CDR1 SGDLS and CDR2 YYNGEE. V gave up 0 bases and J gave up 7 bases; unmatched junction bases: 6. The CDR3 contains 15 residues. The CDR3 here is CASSVASGSKNEQFF. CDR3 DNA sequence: TGTGCCAGCAGCGTAGCTAGCGGGTCCAAGAATGAGCAGTTCTTC.

The CDR3 sequence is CAWEVAGGPNTQYF. For the CDR3, the DNA is TGTGCCTGGGAGGTAGCGGGGGGCCCTAATACGCAGTATTTT. The chain employs TRBV30 and TRBJ2-3; 10 nucleotides align to TRBD2. The germline gives CDR1 GTSNPN, CDR2 SVGIG (reference sequence). This CDR3 is built from 14 residues. The V segment lost 5 bases and the J segment 7 bases; nucleotides outside the gene matches: 9.

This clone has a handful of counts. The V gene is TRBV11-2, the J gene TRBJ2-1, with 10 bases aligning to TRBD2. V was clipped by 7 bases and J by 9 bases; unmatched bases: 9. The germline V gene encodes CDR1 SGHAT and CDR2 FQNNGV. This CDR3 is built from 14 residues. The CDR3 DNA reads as TGTGCCAGCACAAGCGGGGGGGCCTTATTTGAGCAGTTCTTC. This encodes CASTSGGALFEQFF.

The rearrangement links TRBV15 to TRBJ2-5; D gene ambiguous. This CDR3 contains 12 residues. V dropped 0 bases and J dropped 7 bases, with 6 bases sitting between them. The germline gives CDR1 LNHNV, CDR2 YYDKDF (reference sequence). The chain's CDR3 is CATSRDSGTQYF. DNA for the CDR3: TGTGCCACCAGCAGAGATAGTGGGACCCAGTACTTC.

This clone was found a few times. CDR3 coding DNA: TGTGCCAGCGGGACAGGATCCACTGAAGCTTTCTTT. Translated, it gives CASGTGSTEAFF. The chain carries TRBV28 and TRBJ1-1; TRBD1 agrees at 8 bases. The trim removed 8 bases at V and 4 bases at J, leaving 3 bases unmatched. Germline CDR1 reads MDHEN; CDR2 reads SYDVKM. The CDR3 sequence is 12 residues long.

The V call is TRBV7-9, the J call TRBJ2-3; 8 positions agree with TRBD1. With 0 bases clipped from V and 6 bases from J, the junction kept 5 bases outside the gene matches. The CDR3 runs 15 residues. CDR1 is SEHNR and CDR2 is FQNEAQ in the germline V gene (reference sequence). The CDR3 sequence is CASSLAGQVGDTQYF. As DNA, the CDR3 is TGTGCCAGCAGCTTAGCGGGACAGGTCGGTGATACGCAGTATTTT.